These 24 T cell receptor beta chains were sequenced from one sample in a study of T cells in Graves' hyperthyroidism and ophthalmopathy. Authors of the study amplified TCR beta CDR3 regions from RNA transcripts. First-round RT-PCR targeting the TCR CDR3 was performed with the HTBI primer set. TCRdb re-called the multiplex PCR reads with MiXCR, one entry per CDR3 protein. This table holds under 400,000 distinct CDR3 sequences, around 16% found once. Input material: blood. The receptors here all came from a man aged 25 to 40 with Graves' hyperthyroidism.

This clonotype showed up many times. CDR3 in DNA: TGTGCCAGCAGCAAAGGACAGGGGGTTTACTATGGCTACACCTTC. It yields the protein CASSKGQGVYYGYTF. V is TRBV13 and J is TRBJ1-2, with 10 bases that match TRBD1. This CDR3 is 15 amino acids long. After removal of 5 bases from V and 3 bases from J, the junction contained 6 bases not matched to a gene. Germline CDR1 is PRHDT and CDR2 is FYEKMQ (reference sequence).

V gene TRBV7-8 combines with J gene TRBJ2-5; D is possibly TRBD1 (5 bases). This CDR3 contains 17 residues. CDR1 SGHVS and CDR2 FQNEAQ come from the germline V gene. V dropped 4 bases and J dropped 0 bases, with 18 bases sitting between them. The CDR3 loop reads CASSSVPDSQYQETQYF. CDR3 coding DNA: TGTGCCAGCAGCTCCGTACCCGACAGCCAGTACCAAGAGACCCAGTACTTC.

Only a few counts were recorded for this clonotype. V gene TRBV5-1 combines with J gene TRBJ2-7; 9 nucleotides match TRBD1. Per germline, CDR1 SGHRS and CDR2 YFSETQ. V shed 2 bases, J shed 6 bases, and the junction held 12 bases outside the gene matches. There are 16 residues in the CDR3. This chain's CDR3 is CASSFGGGTGYGEQYF. Written as DNA, the CDR3 is TGCGCCAGCAGCTTCGGGGGCGGGACAGGGTACGGCGAGCAGTACTTC.

This clonotype was detected a few times. The CDR3 DNA reads as TGTGCCAGCAGTTACGGGGGACAGGGCTATGGCTACACCTTC. It is translated as CASSYGGQGYGYTF. J is TRBJ1-2 and V is TRBV6-9, with 9 nucleotides matching TRBD1. The germline V gene has CDR1 MNHGY and CDR2 SVAAGI. This CDR3 contains 14 residues. The trim removed 3 bases at V and 4 bases at J, leaving 3 bases unmatched.

This clonotype came up many times. The chain uses TRBV10-1 and TRBJ1-2; no firm D call. Trimming pared 3 bases from V and 8 bases from J, leaving 10 bases between. This CDR3 region has 12 residues. Germline CDR1 and CDR2: WNHNN and SYGVQD (reference sequence). CDR3 DNA sequence: TGCGCCAGCAGTGATGGGTTGGTGGGCTACACCTTC. Protein product: CASSDGLVGYTF.

This clonotype showed up just a few times. The chain combines TRBV20-1 with TRBJ2-3; TRBD1 agrees at 9 bases. The germline V gene has CDR1 DFQATT and CDR2 SNEGSKA (reference sequence). This CDR3 is 14 amino acids long. With 6 bases clipped from V and 2 bases from J, the junction kept 6 bases outside the gene matches. The CDR3 region has the DNA TGCAGTGCGGACGGGACAGGGTCCACAGATACGCAGTATTTT. It codes for CSADGTGSTDTQYF.

Notes on this clonotype: Given a much more abundant clone one base away, this may be a read error. This chain uses TRBV28 with TRBJ2-5; D is possibly TRBD2 (6 bases). V dropped 5 bases and J dropped 9 bases, with 10 bases sitting between them. CDR1 and CDR2 from the germline V gene are MDHEN and SYDVKM. The CDR3 covers 11 residues. Here the CDR3 DNA reads TGTGCCAGCAGTAAATGGGAGGCCCAGTACTTC. Amino acids: CASSKWEAQYF.

This clonotype was observed a few times. The gene calls are TRBV10-3 and TRBJ1-1, with 7 bases matching TRBD1. CDR1 is ENHRY, CDR2 SYGVKD, per germline. Germline trimming cut 4 bases from V and 4 bases from J; bases unmatched to any gene: 3. The CDR3 is 13 amino acids. CDR3 bases: TGTGCCATCAGTGGACAGGGTTTCACTGAAGCTTTCTTT. Encoded protein: CAISGQGFTEAFF.

CDR3 in DNA: TGTGCCAGCAGCCCCCCCCGCCTAGCGGGGTACAATGAGCAGTTCTTC. Translated, it gives CASSPPRLAGYNEQFF. The rearrangement joins TRBV5-4 to TRBJ2-1, with TRBD2 identical over 9 bases. Germline V gives CDR1 SGHNT, CDR2 YYREEE (reference sequence). V shed 4 bases, J shed 4 bases, and the junction held 9 bases outside the gene matches. The CDR3 is 16 residues long.

This clonotype was detected many times. The chain employs TRBV28 and TRBJ2-2; 9 bases are shared with TRBD1. V dropped 4 bases and J dropped 1; count of bases not matched to a gene: 7. This CDR3 comprises 17 residues. CDR1 is MDHEN, CDR2 SYDVKM, per germline. The CDR3 spells CASSSVPGQGNTGELFF. CDR3 nucleotide sequence: TGTGCCAGCAGTTCCGTACCGGGACAGGGGAACACCGGGGAGCTGTTTTTT.

In its sample, this clonotype was seen a few times. The chain employs TRBV7-2 and TRBJ1-5, with TRBD1 identical over 7 bases. The CDR3 spans 14 residues. From germline, CDR1 is SGHTA and CDR2 FQGNSA. V lost 3 bases and J lost 6; bases outside the gene matches: 5. CDR3 protein: CASSLRQGVQPQHF. The CDR3 bases are TGTGCCAGCAGCTTGCGACAGGGAGTTCAGCCCCAGCATTTT.

In regard to this clonotype: A read error may explain this, as a much larger clone is one base away. V and J are TRBV3-1 and TRBJ1-1; D uncertain. CDR3 length equals 13 residues. Germline values: CDR1 LGHDT, CDR2 YNNKEL (reference sequence). The CDR3 coding sequence is TGTGCCAGCAGCCAAATGCTGGGTACTGAAGGTTTCTTT. This translates into CASSQMLGTEGFF.

This clonotype has only a few counts. The rearrangement joins TRBV2 to TRBJ1-2; D gene ambiguous. This CDR3 has 14 amino acids. With 6 bases removed from V and 4 bases from J, the gap between germline ends came to 15 bases. Germline CDR1 and CDR2: SNHLY and FYNNEI. CDR3 residues: CASSPGRSIYGYTF. CDR3 sequence (DNA): TGTGCCAGCAGCCCTGGGCGGTCAATCTATGGCTACACCTTC.

This clonotype was detected many times. The chain joins TRBV30 to TRBJ2-1; 7 bases are a match to TRBD2. The germline gives CDR1 GTSNPN, CDR2 SVGIG (reference sequence). V shed 7 bases, J shed 7 bases, and the junction held 10 bases outside the gene matches. The CDR3 runs 13 residues. The CDR3 bases are TGTGCCTCGGGACTTCCCGGGGGGAATGAGCAGTTCTTC. Translated: CASGLPGGNEQFF.

The chain couples TRBV27 to TRBJ1-6, with D possibly TRBD1 on 6 matching bases. Germline CDR1 MNHEY, CDR2 SMNVEV (reference sequence). The length of the CDR3 is 14 residues. V lost 6 bases to trimming and J lost 8 bases, with 14 bases between them. The CDR3 here is CASRMTGVDSPLHF. The CDR3 DNA sequence: TGTGCCAGCAGGATGACAGGTGTAGATTCACCCCTCCACTTT.

This clonotype occurred many times. This chain links TRBV3-1 with TRBJ1-2; D gene uncertain. Trimming left V 3 bases short and J 6 bases short, with 14 bases between. This CDR3 is 14 amino acids long. Germline-derived CDR1 and CDR2 are LGHDT and YNNKEL (reference sequence). The CDR3 DNA sequence: TGTGCCAGCAGCCACATGGGAGGCCGCAATGGCTACACCTTC. Its translation: CASSHMGGRNGYTF.

In its sample, this clonotype was seen many times. The chain combines TRBV27 with TRBJ2-3; D uncertain. The CDR3 consists of 13 residues. The germline V gene encodes CDR1 MNHEY and CDR2 SMNVEV (reference sequence). The ends were cut back, 3 bases at V and 3 bases at J, with 7 bases in the middle. DNA of the CDR3: TGTGCCAGCAGTTTCCGGGCGACAGATACGCAGTATTTT. Translating it yields CASSFRATDTQYF.

This clonotype was observed at least ten times. The V and J genes are TRBV11-2 and TRBJ2-1; 11 nucleotides align to TRBD2. With 2 bases clipped from V and 4 bases from J, the junction kept 4 bases outside the gene matches. CDR1 and CDR2 (germline): SGHAT, FQNNGV. The CDR3 extends over 16 amino acids. The CDR3 region has the DNA TGTGCCAGCAGCTTATTAGCGGGGGGGAAATACAATGAGCAGTTCTTC. Protein: CASSLLAGGKYNEQFF.

Points on this clonotype: A single base separates this from a much larger clone, so it may be a read error. The chain combines TRBV11-1 with TRBJ1-1, with no clear D. Germline V CDR1 and CDR2: SGHAT, FQDESV (reference sequence). This CDR3 is 15 amino acids long. Written as DNA, the CDR3 is TGTGTCAGCAGCTCCTACCCGGCGCGTGTCGCTGAAGCTTTCTTT. It encodes CVSSSYPARVAEAFF.

This clonotype has a handful of counts. V gene TRBV27 combines with J gene TRBJ2-1; the match to TRBD2 covers 13 bases. The length of the CDR3 is 15 residues. V dropped 3 bases and J dropped 9; count of bases not matched to a gene: 5. CDR1 is MNHEY, CDR2 SMNVEV, per germline (reference sequence). The CDR3, as DNA: TGTGCCAGCAGTTTTGGACTAGCGGGAGTTAGTGAGCAGTTCTTC. Its protein is CASSFGLAGVSEQFF.

On this clonotype: This clone may be a read error of a much larger clone one base away. V is TRBV7-2 and J is TRBJ2-3; 7 bases are shared with TRBD2. Germline loops: CDR1 SGHTA, CDR2 FQGNSA. CDR3 size: 18 residues. The ends lost 4 bases at V and 4 bases at J; junction bases unmatched: 17. The CDR3 DNA is TGTGCCAGCAGCTCCGCCCCCCTGACTAGCAGCCCGGCAGATACGCAGTATTTT. Translation: CASSSAPLTSSPADTQYF. The full variable domain, in which reference TRBV7-2 and TRBJ2-3 provide the parts outside the CDR3, is GAGVSQSPSNKVTEKGKDVELRCDPISGHTALYWYRQSLGQGLEFLIYFQGNSAPDKSGLPSDRFSAERTGGSVSTLTIQRTQQEDSAVYLCASSSAPLTSSPADTQYFGPGTRLTVL.

Comment on this clonotype: This may be a read error, as it is one base from a much larger clone. This chain uses TRBV28 with TRBJ1-2; 8 bases are shared with TRBD1. This CDR3 has 14 amino acids. Germline loops: CDR1 MDHEN, CDR2 SYDVKM. This chain's CDR3 is CASSPDRDPYDYTF. The CDR3 bases are TGTGCCAGCAGCCCGGACAGGGACCCCTATGACTACACCTTC.

In this sample, this clonotype turned up many times. This chain connects TRBV10-3 to TRBJ1-1, with D perhaps TRBD1 (6 bases). The CDR3 has 13 residues. Deletions cut 6 bases from V and 1 base from J, with 9 bases between. The germline V gene has CDR1 ENHRY and CDR2 SYGVKD. CDR3 amino acids: CAISGQTNTEAFF. The CDR3 bases are TGTGCCATCAGCGGACAGACGAACACTGAAGCTTTCTTT.

V is TRBV3-1 and J is TRBJ2-2; D not certain. Between the trimmed V and J ends, which lost 0 bases and 3 bases, there was a span of 11 bases. Germline V lookup: CDR1 LGHDT, CDR2 YNNKEL (reference sequence). The CDR3 has 16 amino acids. DNA of the CDR3: TGTGCCAGCAGCCAAGATTTTGACGGATACACCGGGGAGCTGTTTTTT. Its protein is CASSQDFDGYTGELFF.